This TCR beta chain was profiled in a study of CD8 T cell repertoires and HIV-1 epitope variants. Study in general: Tested: three Gag epitope families, Nef HW9 and YT9.

The table came from immunoSEQ multiplex PCR; TCRdb's copy has only in-frame clones and leaves some out. The top ten clones hold around two fifths of a sample with some 5,100 clones, 55% to 80% of them seen once. Points on this clone: The antigen remains unidentified.

Deletions cut 1 base from V and 7 bases from J, with 10 bases between. The germline CDR1 and CDR2 sequences are MGHRA and YSYEKL. The CDR3 runs 13 residues. Sequenced: cultured CD8+ T cells derived from PBMCs. The gene calls are TRBV4-1 and TRBJ1-1, with D tentatively TRBD1 (5 bases). This receptor was identified in a male donor with HIV. CDR3: CASSQAYTGEAFF. The CDR3 bases are TGCGCCAGCAGCCAAGCCTACACAGGTGAAGCTTTCTTT.